This TCR beta chain was recorded in a study of technical replicates of blood from several donors. Profiled with immunoSEQ multiplex PCR; TCRdb holds only in-frame clones, not every one. Of 70,000 to 80,000 clones listed, around 92% are singletons. The CDR3 consists of 17 residues. CDR1 and CDR2 (germline): SGHAT, FQNNGV. V was trimmed by 0 bases and J by 4 bases, leaving 16 bases between them. The TCR was taken from a human donor in good health. Some clones in this sample may be carry-over from other donors' samples. The V call is TRBV11-2, the J call TRBJ2-1; D remains ambiguous. The source material was T cells isolated from PBMCs. The CDR3 is CASSLEVTGVLYNEQFF. The CDR3 DNA is TGTGCCAGCAGCTTAGAAGTCACCGGAGTTCTATACAATGAGCAGTTCTTC.